The 11 T cell receptor beta chains given below trace back to one sample, sequenced in a study of shared clonotypes between healthy human individuals. Here immunoSEQ multiplex PCR was the method, and the copy in TCRdb shows in-frame clones only, minus some. This table has about 2.5 million clones, less than 95% appearing once. Sequenced: naive CD4+ T cells from PBMCs. Subset noted: CD45RA+ positively selected. Receptor source: a man between 18 and 29 years old in good health. Some clones in this sample may be carry-over from other donors' samples.

The CDR3, as DNA: TGTGCCACCAGCAGAGATTGGGTAGCGGGAGTCGACGAGCAGTACTTC. Its translation is CATSRDWVAGVDEQYF. The chain employs TRBV15 and TRBJ2-7; 9 bases map to TRBD2. Trimming removed 0 bases from V and 5 bases from J; junction bases left unmatched: 8. From germline, CDR1 is LNHNV and CDR2 YYDKDF (reference sequence). CDR3 length equals 16 residues.

Of note for this clone: The sample has other DNA sequences that encode this CDR3 too. CDR3 nucleotides: TGTGCCAGCAGTCCCCAGGGCCCGTATAGCAATCAGCCCCAGCATTTT. This encodes CASSPQGPYSNQPQHF. This rearrangement joins TRBV2 to TRBJ1-5, with a possible D match to TRBD1 (5 bases). Trimming removed 5 bases from V and 0 bases from J, with 14 bases in between. CDR1 and CDR2 (germline): SNHLY, FYNNEI. There are 16 residues in the CDR3.

J is TRBJ2-3 and V is TRBV5-5; 7 nucleotides agree with TRBD1. The CDR3 length is 14 residues. The ends lost 4 bases at V and 6 bases at J; junction bases unmatched: 8. CDR1 is SGHKS and CDR2 is YYEKEE in the germline V gene (reference sequence). In DNA, the CDR3 is TGTGCCAGCAGCCTCACAGGGGACCTGGATACGCAGTATTTT. Its translation: CASSLTGDLDTQYF.

The chain is built from TRBV29-1 and TRBJ2-3, with D tentatively TRBD2 (6 bases). CDR1 is SQVTM and CDR2 is ANQGSEA in the germline V gene. V lost 6 bases and J lost 6, with 25 bases in between. The CDR3 is 16 residues long. The CDR3 sequence: CSVARSSGGGADTQYF. The CDR3 DNA reads as TGCAGCGTCGCCCGCTCGTCCGGGGGTGGTGCGGATACGCAGTATTTT.

The chain couples TRBV27 to TRBJ2-2, with D possibly matching TRBD2 (5 bases). The CDR3 is 15 residues long. Per the germline V gene, CDR1 is MNHEY and CDR2 is SMNVEV (reference sequence). V dropped 6 bases and J dropped 0 bases, with 11 bases sitting between them. CDR3 DNA sequence: TGTGCCAGCAGCTTCAGGACTCCGAACACCGGGGAGCTGTTTTTT. This gives the protein CASSFRTPNTGELFF.

Of note for this clone: Within the sample, other DNA sequences also encode this same CDR3. The chain links TRBV5-1 to TRBJ2-5; the D is unclear. The germline V gene encodes CDR1 SGHRS and CDR2 YFSETQ. The CDR3 is made up of 14 amino acids. The V gene lost 0 bases and the J gene lost 1 base, with 7 bases spanning the gap. CDR3: CASSLGPIQETQYF. CDR3 bases: TGCGCCAGCAGCTTGGGACCGATCCAAGAGACCCAGTACTTC.

The chain employs TRBV19 and TRBJ2-3, with D tentatively TRBD1 or TRBD2 (5 bases each). V dropped 5 bases and J dropped 0 bases, with 12 bases sitting between them. This CDR3 has 15 residues. Per germline, CDR1 LNHDA and CDR2 SQIVND (reference sequence). The CDR3 spells CASSAGTLSTDTQYF. The CDR3 bases are TGTGCCAGTAGTGCCGGGACGCTAAGCACAGATACGCAGTATTTT.

This chain connects TRBV19 to TRBJ2-5, with a possible D match to TRBD2 (5 bases). From germline, CDR1 is LNHDA and CDR2 SQIVND (reference sequence). This CDR3 spans 12 amino acids. V shed 8 bases and J shed 6 bases, with 13 bases lying between them. The CDR3 DNA reads as TGTGCCAGTGGGTACGGGGTACAGACCCAGTACTTC. It translates to CASGYGVQTQYF.

V is TRBV9 and J is TRBJ1-2, with D unclear. The length of the CDR3 is 13 residues. CDR1 SGDLS and CDR2 YYNGEE come from the germline V gene. V was trimmed by 5 bases and J by 8 bases, leaving 16 bases between them. The CDR3 bases are TGTGCCAGCAGTCCAAGTAAGCCGGGGGGCTACACCTTC. This encodes CASSPSKPGGYTF.

A word on this clone: Distinct nucleotide sequences in the sample also encode this CDR3. The chain carries TRBV28 and TRBJ2-2; D gene uncertain. With 3 bases removed from V and 2 bases from J, the gap between germline ends came to 10 bases. Germline CDR1 MDHEN, CDR2 SYDVKM. The CDR3 contains 15 residues. The CDR3 protein is CASSFGSPNTGELFF. CDR3 DNA: TGTGCCAGCAGTTTCGGGTCACCTAACACCGGGGAGCTGTTTTTT.

This clone appeared a single time. The rearrangement uses TRBV15 and TRBJ2-2; tentative D call: TRBD2 (5 bases). CDR1 is LNHNV, CDR2 YYDKDF, per germline (reference sequence). This CDR3 contains 15 residues. Trimming cost V 1 base and J 4 bases, with 10 bases left between them. CDR3 DNA: TGTGCCACCAGCAGAGGACTACGACCCACCGGGGAGCTGTTTTTT. It codes for CATSRGLRPTGELFF.